The 22 T cell receptor beta chains below all came from one sample that was sequenced in a study of metastatic and nonmetastatic thyroid tumors. Until they underwent thyroid surgery, no patient had received any treatment. TCRdb re-called the PCR reads via MiXCR. The table lists about 34,000 clones, about 40% of them singletons. The sample was tumor tissue. These receptors came from a female donor with papillary thyroid cancer or a benign thyroid nodule (not recorded which). Some clones in this sample may be carry-over from other donors' samples.

This clone occurred a few times. The chain combines TRBV12-3 or TRBV12-4 with TRBJ2-2, with a weak D call TRBD1 (6 bases). V was shortened by 5 bases and J by 7 bases, with 14 bases between the two germline ends. This CDR3 spans 14 amino acids. The DNA of the CDR3 is TGTGCCAGCAGTCCGCAGAGGGGGAGCGGGGAGCTGTTTTTT. It codes for CASSPQRGSGELFF.

The gene calls are TRBV5-4 and TRBJ2-1, with no clear D. Germline lookup yields CDR1 SGHNT and CDR2 YYREEE (reference sequence). This CDR3 comprises 11 residues. The germline V and J ends were trimmed by 3 bases and 4 bases, with 2 bases remaining between them. The CDR3 reads CASSSYNEQFF. The CDR3 DNA reads as TGTGCCAGCAGCTCGTACAATGAGCAGTTCTTC.

This clone came up a few times. This chain uses TRBV10-1 with TRBJ2-3; no firm D call. V lost 8 bases and J 4 bases, leaving 19 bases between the germline ends. Looked up from germline, CDR1 is WNHNN and CDR2 is SYGVQD (reference sequence). CDR3 length: 15 amino acids. The CDR3 sequence is CASPRTRKGADTQYF. CDR3 DNA sequence: TGCGCCAGCCCCCGGACGCGGAAAGGCGCAGATACGCAGTATTTT.

The chain recombines TRBV5-6 with TRBJ2-7; TRBD2 agrees at 8 bases. Germline V gene data show CDR1 as SGHDT and CDR2 as YYEEEE. The CDR3 spans 14 residues. V gave up 0 bases and J gave up 3 bases; unmatched junction bases: 2. For the CDR3, the DNA is TGTGCCAGCAGCTTGGCGGGGGGGGTCTACGAGCAGTACTTC. Translated, it gives CASSLAGGVYEQYF.

The chain links TRBV7-3 to TRBJ2-7; unclear D gene. V gave up 5 bases and J gave up 3 bases, with 17 bases separating them. The CDR3 has 15 residues. Germline values: CDR1 SGHTA, CDR2 FQGTGA. Here the CDR3 reads CASSPQPAPNYEQYF. Written as DNA, the CDR3 is TGTGCCAGCAGCCCACAGCCCGCCCCCAACTACGAGCAGTACTTC.

The V call is TRBV27, the J call TRBJ2-2; TRBD1 aligns across 8 bases. In germline, CDR1 is MNHEY, CDR2 SMNVEV (reference sequence). The CDR3 consists of 17 residues. The ends lost 2 bases at V and 6 bases at J; junction bases unmatched: 11. This chain's CDR3 is CASSLNGGQVNAGELFF. The CDR3 DNA is TGTGCCAGCAGTTTAAATGGGGGACAGGTTAACGCCGGGGAGCTGTTTTTT.

The chain uses TRBV20-1 and TRBJ1-5, with 9 bases aligning to TRBD1. This CDR3 spans 13 amino acids. The germline V gene encodes CDR1 DFQATT and CDR2 SNEGSKA (reference sequence). After removal of 8 bases from V and 5 bases from J, the junction contained 7 bases not matched to a gene. CDR3 nucleotide sequence: TGCAGTACAGGGGGCGAGGGGGATCAGCCCCAGCATTTT. This translates into CSTGGEGDQPQHF.

This clone has just a few counts. The chain joins TRBV11-3 to TRBJ2-2; either TRBD1 or TRBD2 may fit D (5 bases each). The ends were cut back, 3 bases at V and 6 bases at J, with 11 bases in the middle. The CDR3 sequence is 14 residues long. From germline, CDR1 is SGHNT and CDR2 YENEEA. The CDR3 DNA reads TGTGCCAGCAGCTTTGGGACGGCTGCCGGGGAGCTGTTTTTT. Its protein is CASSFGTAAGELFF.

The table lists this clone with a few counts. This may be a read error, as it is one base from a much larger clone. Other DNA sequences in this sample translate to the same CDR3. This chain joins TRBV28 and TRBJ1-1; possibly TRBD1 for D (5 bases). The germline gives CDR1 MDHEN, CDR2 SYDVKM. The CDR3 spans 14 residues. CDR3 coding DNA: TGTGCCAGCGGCCGCCAGGCAGGGAACACTGAGGCTTTCTTT. Protein product: CASGRQAGNTEAFF.

The V gene is TRBV5-1, the J gene TRBJ2-5; 11 nucleotides line up with TRBD1. This CDR3 is 17 amino acids long. Germline V lookup: CDR1 SGHRS, CDR2 YFSETQ. V lost 0 bases to trimming and J lost 5 bases; unmatched junction nucleotides: 9. The CDR3 protein is CASSLDGTGGGFETQYF. The CDR3 DNA reads as TGCGCCAGCAGCTTGGATGGGACAGGGGGAGGTTTTGAGACCCAGTACTTC.

The V call is TRBV20-1, the J call TRBJ2-5; no definite D call. CDR3 length equals 14 residues. V was trimmed by 1 base and J by 1 base, leaving 10 bases between them. Germline CDR1 DFQATT, CDR2 SNEGSKA (reference sequence). CDR3 sequence: CSARGSSPQETQYF. As DNA, the CDR3 is TGCAGTGCTAGAGGGTCCAGCCCCCAAGAGACCCAGTACTTC.

The table lists this clone with a count of one. The chain uses TRBV18 and TRBJ1-2; TRBD1 agrees at 7 bases. Trimming removed 3 bases from V and 2 bases from J; junction bases left unmatched: 9. This CDR3 comprises 16 residues. Germline V gene sequence: CDR1 KGHSH, CDR2 LQKENI. Here the CDR3 reads CASSPSLGTANYGYTF. CDR3 in DNA: TGTGCCAGCTCACCGTCATTAGGGACAGCGAACTATGGCTACACCTTC.

The rearrangement links TRBV5-1 to TRBJ2-7; the D is unclear. CDR3 length equals 13 residues. Per germline, CDR1 SGHRS and CDR2 YFSETQ. V lost 1 base and J lost 5, with 10 bases in between. The CDR3: CASSLSARDEQYF. Here the CDR3 DNA reads TGCGCCAGCAGCTTGTCAGCCCGAGACGAGCAGTACTTC.

The genes are TRBV11-3 and TRBJ1-3; D gene unclear. This CDR3 comprises 16 residues. The V and J ends lost 0 bases and 0 bases respectively, with 9 bases between them. Looked up from germline, CDR1 is SGHNT and CDR2 is YENEEA. CDR3 coding DNA: TGTGCCAGCAGCTTAGAAGCGGAGAGCTCTGGAAACACCATATATTTT. It is translated as CASSLEAESSGNTIYF. The whole variable domain, remainder taken from reference TRBV11-3 and TRBJ1-3, is EAGVVQSPRYKIIEKKQPVAFWCNPISGHNTLYWYLQNLGQGPELLIRYENEEAVDDSQLPKDRFSAERLKGVDSTLKIQPAELGDSAVYLCASSLEAESSGNTIYFGEGSWLTVV.

The chain uses TRBV20-1 and TRBJ1-1; D gene unclear. Germline CDR1 reads DFQATT; CDR2 reads SNEGSKA (reference sequence). Trimming left V 7 bases short and J 5 bases short, with 14 bases between. This CDR3 comprises 12 residues. The CDR3 protein is CSGLAGDTEAFF. CDR3 in DNA: TGCAGTGGCCTGGCTGGCGATACTGAAGCTTTCTTT.

V gene TRBV5-1 combines with J gene TRBJ1-1; 8 bases fit TRBD1. Looked up from germline, CDR1 is SGHRS and CDR2 is YFSETQ. CDR3 size: 15 residues. Trimming took 0 bases from V and 3 from J; bases not matched to a gene: 4. This CDR3 is CASSLDETGDTEAFF. The CDR3 region has the DNA TGCGCCAGCAGCTTGGACGAGACAGGGGACACTGAAGCTTTCTTT. Based on the CDR3 plus reference TRBV5-1 and TRBJ1-1, the full variable domain is KAGVTQTPRYLIKTRGQQVTLSCSPISGHRSVSWYQQTPGQGLQFLFEYFSETQRNKGNFPGRFSGRQFSNSRSEMNVSTLELGDSALYLCASSLDETGDTEAFFGQGTRLTVV.

The rearrangement links TRBV4-1 to TRBJ1-4, with no clear D. The V end lost 0 bases, the J end lost 8 bases, and 13 bases lay between the germline ends. The CDR3 is made up of 15 amino acids. The germline CDR1 and CDR2 sequences are MGHRA and YSYEKL. The CDR3 loop is CASSQEIGPGEKLFF. CDR3 nucleotide sequence: TGCGCCAGCAGCCAAGAGATAGGACCAGGAGAAAAACTGTTTTTT.

CDR3 bases: TGTGCCAGCAGCGAAGCGGGGGGGCTTCGGGGTGAGCAGTTCTTC. Residues: CASSEAGGLRGEQFF. The gene calls are TRBV28 and TRBJ2-1; 10 bases agree with TRBD2. Losses at the gene ends were 6 bases for V and 9 bases for J; bases not matched to a gene: 11. The CDR3 runs 15 residues. CDR1 and CDR2 from the germline V gene are MDHEN and SYDVKM.

Worth noting for this clone: Lacking the conserved final phenylalanine or tryptophan, this CDR3 likely reflects a read error. The chain uses TRBV20-1 and TRBJ2-7, with D possibly TRBD2 on 5 matching bases. The length of the CDR3 is 14 residues. Germline CDR1 DFQATT, CDR2 SNEGSKA (reference sequence). V lost 6 bases, J lost 1 base, and 16 bases lay in between. In nucleotides, the CDR3 is TGCAGTGCAGACACTAGACCTAATTCCTACGAGCAGTACTCC. It encodes CSADTRPNSYEQYS.

This clone was observed a few times. The V gene is TRBV6-5, the J gene TRBJ2-3, with 7 bases matching TRBD1. CDR3 length equals 17 residues. From germline, CDR1 is MNHEY and CDR2 SVGAGI. With V trimmed by 2 bases and J by 1 base, 9 bases remained unmatched. Here the CDR3 DNA reads TGTGCCAGCAGTTACCCACTCGGGACAGCAGGCACAGATACGCAGTATTTT. Its translation is CASSYPLGTAGTDTQYF.

The chain couples TRBV6-5 to TRBJ2-7; 8 bases are shared with TRBD1. The germline gives CDR1 MNHEY, CDR2 SVGAGI. CDR3 length: 14 residues. V lost 0 bases to trimming and J lost 2 bases; unmatched junction nucleotides: 0. CDR3 DNA sequence: TGTGCCAGCAGTTACTCGGACAGGGCCTACGAGCAGTACTTC. Translated: CASSYSDRAYEQYF.

The table lists this clone with a few counts. The rearrangement uses TRBV6-1 and TRBJ1-1; 7 positions match TRBD1. The CDR3 is 15 amino acids. Trimming cost V 8 bases and J 4 bases; bases outside gene matches: 13. The germline V gene has CDR1 MNHNS and CDR2 SASEGT. The CDR3 loop reads CASSPGDRVGTEAFF. The CDR3, as DNA: TGTGCCAGCTCTCCCGGAGACAGGGTGGGCACTGAAGCTTTCTTT.